This T cell receptor (beta chain) was recorded in a study of T cell repertoires in cytomegalovirus infection. At the level of the study: Signatures in public TCR beta sequences pointed to both CMV infection and matching HLA type.

For this clonotype: Antigen specificity is unknown. A much larger clone is a single base away; this may be a read error.

CDR1 is SGHVS, CDR2 FQNEAQ, per germline. This CDR3 has 15 residues. V was clipped by 2 bases and J by 7 bases; unmatched bases: 8. From the reads, TCRdb called clonotypes with MiXCR, one entry per CDR3 protein. In the table there are over 100,000 distinct CDR3 sequences, more than 15% of which are singletons. Overall study findings and caveats: In two of eight donors, the top clonotype was HLA-C-restricted CMV-specific.

The chain carries TRBV7-8 and TRBJ2-1, with 7 bases that match TRBD2. This sequence was found in a human donor in good health (CMV status not recorded). Some clones in this sample may be carry-over from other donors' samples. The sample taken for sequencing was PBMCs. CDR3 region: CASSLMGGSGNEQFF. The CDR3 coding sequence is TGTGCCAGCAGCTTAATGGGAGGGTCGGGGAATGAGCAGTTCTTC.